This passage covers 9 T cell receptor beta chains from one sample sequenced in a study of spatial heterogeneity in lung cancer. A single record per CDR3 protein comes from TCRdb applying MiXCR to the 5' RACE reads. The sample includes approximately 56,000 distinct CDR3 sequences, around 7% of them seen just once. Time point meaning: blood at routine non-recurrence follow-up after resection. No cell sorting; template was whole RNA from tumor, lung tissue or PBMC. Sequenced material: PBMCs, taken at follow-up. The origin of the receptors is a female donor with early-stage non-small cell lung cancer.

This clonotype appeared a few times. The V and J genes are TRBV12-3 or TRBV12-4 and TRBJ2-5, with D perhaps matching TRBD1 (7 bases). CDR3 length equals 13 residues. V gave up 10 bases and J gave up 3 bases, with 15 bases separating them. CDR3 amino acids: CATSRGVEETQYF. CDR3 DNA: TGTGCCACCAGCAGGGGGGTCGAAGAGACCCAGTACTTC.

This clonotype came up many times. The chain links TRBV6-2 or TRBV6-3 to TRBJ2-2; D may be TRBD2 (6 bases). Germline V lookup: CDR1 MNHEY, CDR2 SVGEGT. The V and J ends lost 10 bases and 0 bases respectively, with 12 bases between them. There are 14 residues in the CDR3. CDR3 sequence reads: CATRGTANTGELFF. CDR3 nucleotides: TGTGCCACCCGTGGGACTGCGAACACCGGGGAGCTGTTTTTT.

The sample holds a few counts of this clonotype. The chain joins TRBV5-4 to TRBJ2-2; D is ambiguous. V was shortened by 3 bases and J by 1 base, with 10 bases between the two germline ends. Germline V CDR1 and CDR2: SGHNT, YYREEE (reference sequence). The CDR3 totals 15 residues. The CDR3 bases are TGTGCCAGCAGCTCCCGATTGGAGAACACCGGGGAGCTGTTTTTT. Translated, it gives CASSSRLENTGELFF.

The chain carries TRBV6-5 and TRBJ1-1; possibly TRBD1 for D (5 bases). V was clipped by 6 bases and J by 5 bases, with 7 bases between them. The CDR3 contains 11 residues. Germline V gives CDR1 MNHEY, CDR2 SVGAGI. The CDR3 sequence is CASRGATEAFF. As DNA, the CDR3 is TGTGCCAGCAGAGGGGCTACTGAAGCTTTCTTT.

This clonotype is deemed medium-sized (0.01 to 0.1%). CDR3 nucleotides: TGTGCCACCAGTGCCACCGGGCCAAACTACGAGCAGTACTTC. As protein: CATSATGPNYEQYF. The gene calls are TRBV24-1 and TRBJ2-7; no reliable D call. CDR1 is KGHDR, CDR2 SFDVKD, per germline. The CDR3 runs 14 residues. V shed 5 bases and J shed 3 bases, with 13 bases lying between them.

This clonotype was recorded many times. This sequence joins TRBV5-1 and TRBJ1-5; perhaps TRBD1 as D (5 bases). CDR1 is SGHRS and CDR2 is YFSETQ in the germline V gene. The CDR3 runs to 15 residues. The germline V and J ends were trimmed by 1 base and 0 bases, with 8 bases remaining between them. For the CDR3, the DNA is TGCGCCAGCAGCTTGTCGGACAATAGCAATCAGCCCCAGCATTTT. Translating it yields CASSLSDNSNQPQHF.

This clonotype has at least ten counts. The chain carries TRBV12-3 or TRBV12-4 and TRBJ2-2; weak D call: TRBD1 (5 bases). This CDR3 region has 14 residues. V lost 3 bases, J lost 5 bases, and 10 bases lay in between. The CDR3 protein is CASSFGAPTGELFF. The CDR3 bases are TGTGCCAGCAGTTTTGGGGCCCCAACCGGGGAGCTGTTTTTT.

This clonotype has ten or more counts. One end of the junction fails to match germline, which may point to a read error. The chain combines TRBV5-6 with TRBJ1-6; D gene uncertain. There are 12 residues in the CDR3. The germline CDR1 and CDR2 sequences are SGHDT and YYEEEE. This CDR3 reads CASSLVNSPPCF. In DNA form, the CDR3 reads TGTGCCAGCAGCTTGGTGAACAGCCCTCCCTGCTTT.

This clonotype was seen at least ten times. V and J are TRBV4-1 and TRBJ2-1; D call uncertain. The germline V gene encodes CDR1 MGHRA and CDR2 YSYEKL. The CDR3 is 14 residues long. V was clipped by 0 bases and J by 4 bases, with 7 bases between them. The CDR3 region has the DNA TGCGCCAGCAGCCAAGACCACTTTTACAATGAGCAGTTCTTC. This gives the protein CASSQDHFYNEQFF.